Many counts were recorded for the clone carrying this T cell receptor (beta chain). What it binds is not known. The missing CDR3 end, 3 residues past where the read stops, is filled in from the germline J gene. The data belong to a study of T cell clonality in common variable immunodeficiency. Overall study results and limits: Repertoire-complication correlations in CVID were limited by patient heterogeneity. CVID subjects showed higher TCRbeta clonality than healthy controls. Shared TCRbeta clones were fewer between CVID subjects than controls.

The CDR3 is made up of 17 amino acids. CDR1 LGHNT and CDR2 FRNRAP come from the germline V gene. The junction had 4 bases not matched to a gene; V was cut back by 4 bases and J by 0 bases. Heparinized whole blood, roughly 4.5 to 9 ml, came from each donor. Generated by immunoSEQ multiplex PCR, the TCRdb table keeps only in-frame clones and is missing some. This repertoire lists about 52,000 clones without singletons; around 2% sits in the top ten. This sequence originates from a person aged 18 to 75 in good health. The chain recombines TRBV12-5 with TRBJ2-2, with 11 nucleotides matching TRBD2. Sequences were obtained from peripheral blood mononuclear cells. The CDR3 bases that were read are TGTGCTAGTGGTTCCCGGACTAGCGGGCCGAACACCGGGGAG. Protein sequence: CASGSRTSGPNTGE. From start to end, the CDR3 is CASGSRTSGPNTGELFF.